The 5 T cell receptor beta chains given below trace back to one sample, sequenced in a study. One entry per CDR3 protein, called by TCRdb with MiXCR from the 5' RACE reads. The repertoire holds around 34,000 distinct CDR3 sequences, with 25% to 30% as singletons. Tregs were sorted as CD4+CD25+CD127-/low cells. Sequencing input: tumor-infiltrating Tregs sorted from the breast tumor. These receptors were taken from a female donor with breast cancer.

This clonotype is termed medium-sized (0.01 to 0.1%). V and J are TRBV7-7 and TRBJ2-1, with 11 nucleotides matching TRBD2. This CDR3 is built from 15 residues. The germline V gene encodes CDR1 SSHAT and CDR2 FNYEAQ (reference sequence). V was pared by 3 bases and J by 2 bases, with 0 bases of the junction left unmatched. CDR3 sequence: CASSLTSGAYNEQFF. In nucleotides, the CDR3 is TGTGCCAGCAGCTTGACTAGCGGGGCCTACAATGAGCAGTTCTTC.

This clonotype was found many times. The rearrangement links TRBV12-3 or TRBV12-4 to TRBJ2-4; D gene unclear. Trimming took 6 bases from V and 2 from J, leaving 8 bases between them. The CDR3 consists of 13 residues. The DNA of the CDR3 is TGTGCCAGCAGCCGAAATTCCAAAAACATTCAGTACTTC. Amino acids: CASSRNSKNIQYF.

This rearrangement joins TRBV2 to TRBJ1-2, with D tentatively TRBD1 (5 bases). This CDR3 is 12 amino acids long. CDR1 SNHLY and CDR2 FYNNEI come from the germline V gene. Trimming removed 8 bases at V and 7 bases at J, with 14 bases between. The CDR3 DNA is TGTGCCAGCGCACGGCAGGGAGTTGGCTACACCTTC. Protein sequence: CASARQGVGYTF.

This clonotype was counted many times. V is TRBV5-1 and J is TRBJ1-1; 10 bases align to TRBD1. The germline gives CDR1 SGHRS, CDR2 YFSETQ. Germline trimming cut 0 bases from V and 4 bases from J; bases unmatched to any gene: 3. The CDR3 totals 15 residues. In DNA form, the CDR3 reads TGCGCCAGCAGCTTGGGGACAGGGGGGATCACTGAAGCTTTCTTT. It encodes CASSLGTGGITEAFF.

Note on this clonotype: Lacking the conserved final phenylalanine or tryptophan, this CDR3 likely reflects a read error. This chain links TRBV18 with TRBJ2-3; 10 positions agree with TRBD2. The CDR3 is 16 amino acids. The germline gives CDR1 KGHSH, CDR2 LQKENI. After removal of 4 bases from V and 1 base from J, the junction contained 5 bases not matched to a gene. The CDR3: CASSLYGTSGTDTQYL. The CDR3 nucleotides read TGTGCCAGCTCACTCTACGGGACTAGCGGCACAGATACGCAGTATCTT.